This note documents a single TCR beta chain sequence. The data stem from a study of monozygotic twins with inflammatory bowel disease. CDR1 SGHRS and CDR2 YFSETQ come from the germline V gene. The CDR3 is 13 residues long. Amplification used two nested PCRs: around 15 cycles, then 8 to 10 cycles, on TCRalpha/TCRbeta cDNA. After re-calling the 5' RACE reads, TCRdb lists one entry per CDR3 protein, DNA absent. With 350,000 to 500,000 distinct CDR3 sequences in the sample, the ten largest clones hold around 2.4%. The chain has TRBV5-1 and TRBJ1-2. The sequencing input was blood. The receptor was isolated from a human donor with ulcerative colitis or Crohn's disease, or a healthy co-twin of an affected twin (not recorded which). Here the CDR3 reads CASSLSQPYGYTF.